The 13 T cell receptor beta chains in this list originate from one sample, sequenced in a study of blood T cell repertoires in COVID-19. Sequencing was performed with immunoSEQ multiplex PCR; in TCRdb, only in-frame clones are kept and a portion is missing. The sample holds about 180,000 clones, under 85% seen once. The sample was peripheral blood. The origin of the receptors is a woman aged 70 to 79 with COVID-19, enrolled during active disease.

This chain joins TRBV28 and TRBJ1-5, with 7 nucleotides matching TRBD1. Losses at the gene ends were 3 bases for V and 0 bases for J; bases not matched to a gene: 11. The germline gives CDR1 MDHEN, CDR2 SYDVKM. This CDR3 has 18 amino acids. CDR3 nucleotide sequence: TGTGCCAGCAGTTTGCATAAATCAGGGACAGATAGCAATCAGCCCCAGCATTTT. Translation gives CASSLHKSGTDSNQPQHF.

The CDR3 DNA reads TGTGCCAGCAGCTTCCGATTTATCCGGAGCTCCTATAATTCACCCCTCCACTTT. It encodes CASSFRFIRSSYNSPLHF. The rearrangement links TRBV21-1 to TRBJ1-6. TRBV21-1 is marked as a pseudogene. CDR3 size: 18 residues.

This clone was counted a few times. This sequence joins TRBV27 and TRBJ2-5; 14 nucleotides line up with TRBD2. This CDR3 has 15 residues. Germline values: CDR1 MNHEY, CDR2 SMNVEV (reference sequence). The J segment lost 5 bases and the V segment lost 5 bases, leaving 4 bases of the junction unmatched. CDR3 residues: CASSRTSGRLETQYF. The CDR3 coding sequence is TGTGCCAGCAGTCGGACTAGCGGGAGGCTGGAGACCCAGTACTTC.

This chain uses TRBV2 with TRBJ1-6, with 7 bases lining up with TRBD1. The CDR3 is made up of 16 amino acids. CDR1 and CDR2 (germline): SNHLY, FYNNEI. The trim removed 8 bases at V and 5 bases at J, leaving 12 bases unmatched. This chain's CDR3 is CASCPARGLDNSPLHF. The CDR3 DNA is TGTGCCAGCTGCCCTGCGAGGGGGCTCGATAATTCACCCCTCCACTTT.

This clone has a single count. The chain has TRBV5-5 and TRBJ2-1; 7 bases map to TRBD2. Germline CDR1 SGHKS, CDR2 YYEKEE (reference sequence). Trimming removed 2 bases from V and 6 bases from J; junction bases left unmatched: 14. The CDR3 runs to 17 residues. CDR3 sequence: CASSFGGLAGVFNEQFF. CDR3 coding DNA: TGTGCCAGCAGCTTTGGGGGATTGGCGGGAGTGTTCAATGAGCAGTTCTTC.

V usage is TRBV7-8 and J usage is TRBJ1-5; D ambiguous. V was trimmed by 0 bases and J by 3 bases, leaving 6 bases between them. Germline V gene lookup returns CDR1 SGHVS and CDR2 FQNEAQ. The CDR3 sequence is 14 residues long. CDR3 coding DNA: TGTGCCAGCAGCTTAGCCCCAGACAATCAGCCCCAGCATTTT. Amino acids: CASSLAPDNQPQHF.

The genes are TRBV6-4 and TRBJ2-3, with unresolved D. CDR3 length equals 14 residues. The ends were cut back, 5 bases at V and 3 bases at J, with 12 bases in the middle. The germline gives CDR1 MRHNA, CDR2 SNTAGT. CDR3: CASSNLPGTDTQYF. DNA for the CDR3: TGTGCCAGCAGTAACCTACCGGGTACAGATACGCAGTATTTT.

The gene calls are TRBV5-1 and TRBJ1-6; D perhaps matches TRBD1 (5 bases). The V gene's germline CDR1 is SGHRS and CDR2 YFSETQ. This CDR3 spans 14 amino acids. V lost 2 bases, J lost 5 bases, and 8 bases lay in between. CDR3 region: CASSLGHNNSPLHF. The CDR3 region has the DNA TGCGCCAGCAGCTTAGGACACAATAATTCACCCCTCCACTTT.

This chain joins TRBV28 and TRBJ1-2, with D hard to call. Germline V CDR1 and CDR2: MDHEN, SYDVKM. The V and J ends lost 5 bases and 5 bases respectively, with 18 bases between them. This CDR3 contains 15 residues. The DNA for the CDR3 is TGTGCCAGCAGTCCCCTAGGCAGCCAAAGGTATGGCTACACCTTC. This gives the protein CASSPLGSQRYGYTF.

The CDR3 bases are TGTGCCAGCAGATACCGGGACAGGGTTCAAGAGACCCAGTACTTC. Protein sequence: CASRYRDRVQETQYF. This rearrangement joins TRBV28 to TRBJ2-5; 9 bases align to TRBD1. The junction had 7 bases not matched to a gene; V was cut back by 6 bases and J by 2 bases. This CDR3 region has 15 residues. Looked up from germline, CDR1 is MDHEN and CDR2 is SYDVKM. Full variable domain (missing parts from reference TRBV28 and TRBJ2-5): DVKVTQSSRYLVKRTGEKVFLECVQDMDHENMFWYRQDPGLGLRLIYFSYDVKMKEKGDIPEGYSVSREKKERFSLILESASTNQTSMYLCASRYRDRVQETQYFGPGTRLLVL.

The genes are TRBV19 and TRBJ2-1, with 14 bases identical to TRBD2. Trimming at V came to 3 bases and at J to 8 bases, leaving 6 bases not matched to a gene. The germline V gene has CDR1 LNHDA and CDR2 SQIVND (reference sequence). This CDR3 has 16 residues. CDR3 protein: CASSIGTSGSRDEQFF. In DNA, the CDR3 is TGTGCCAGTAGTATTGGGACTAGCGGGAGTAGGGATGAGCAGTTCTTC. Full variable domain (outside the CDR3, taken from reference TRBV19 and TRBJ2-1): DGGITQSPKYLFRKEGQNVTLSCEQNLNHDAMYWYRQDPGQGLRLIYYSQIVNDFQKGDIAEGYSVSREKKESFPLTVTSAQKNPTAFYLCASSIGTSGSRDEQFFGPGTRLTVL.

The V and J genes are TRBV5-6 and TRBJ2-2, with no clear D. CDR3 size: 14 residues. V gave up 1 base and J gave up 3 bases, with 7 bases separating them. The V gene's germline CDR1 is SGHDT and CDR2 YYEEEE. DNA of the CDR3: TGTGCCAGCAGCTTGTCCCTCGACACCGGGGAGCTGTTTTTT. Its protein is CASSLSLDTGELFF. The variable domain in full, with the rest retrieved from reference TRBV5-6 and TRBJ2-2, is DAGVTQSPTHLIKTRGQQVTLRCSPKSGHDTVSWYQQALGQGPQFIFQYYEEEERQRGNFPDRFSGHQFPNYSSELNVNALLLGDSALYLCASSLSLDTGELFFGEGSRLTVL.

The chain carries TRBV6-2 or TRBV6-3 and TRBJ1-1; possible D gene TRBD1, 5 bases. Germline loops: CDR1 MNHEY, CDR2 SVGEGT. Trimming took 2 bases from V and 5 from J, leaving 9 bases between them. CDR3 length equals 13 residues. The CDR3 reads CASSYPRQTEAFF. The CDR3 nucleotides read TGTGCCAGCAGTTACCCGCGACAGACTGAAGCTTTCTTT.